This T cell receptor beta chain was sequenced during a study of beta chain features in type 1 diabetes. Findings and caveats of the study: Amplification by PCR could prefer shorter templates, with the same effect in patients and controls. In all four CD4+ subsets, TCRB CDR3 length was significantly, moderately reduced in type 1 diabetes. cDNA-based sequencing might over-represent cells highly expressing TCR. At VDJ recombination sites, type 1 diabetes patients had fewer insertions and more deleted nucleotides.

Since all of the isolated RNA was reverse transcribed, expressed TCRB transcripts were what got sequenced. The table came from immunoSEQ multiplex PCR; TCRdb's copy has only in-frame clones and leaves some out. The table records over 600,000 clones, 9.5% to 15% of them present only once. This clone was counted only a few times. Antigen unknown. Sorted populations all exceeded 95% purity. V was shortened by 6 bases and J by 5 bases, with 13 bases between the two germline ends. Per the germline V gene, CDR1 is SGHAT and CDR2 is FQNNGV. The CDR3 spans 13 residues. Material for sequencing was naive CD4+ T cells from blood. The chain has TRBV11-2 and TRBJ2-5, with D maybe TRBD1 (6 bases). The TCR sequence derives from a man aged 25 to 45 with type 1 diabetes. DNA for the CDR3: TGTGCCAGCAGATCCGGACAGACGGAGACCCAGTACTTC. Amino acid sequence: CASRSGQTETQYF.